This T cell receptor beta chain is from a study of vaccination effects on CD4 cells after COVID-19. Study details: The cohort was immunized with two doses of either the BNT162b2 or mRNA-1273 vaccine.

In the case of this clone: Its target is unknown.

Profiling relied on immunoSEQ multiplex PCR, and the TCRdb table lists in-frame clones only, not all of them. The repertoire holds under 80,000 clones, about 79% seen once, with roughly a tenth in the top ten. ViraFEST expansion of antigen-specific CD4+ T cells with viral peptide pools preceded sequencing. After roughly 9 days in culture, the CD4+ T cells were isolated. People in the vaccine group had not been infected with SARS-CoV-2 before, and their nucleocapsid antibodies were negative. In culture with approximately 10 IU/ml IL-2 and roughly 10 ug/ml peptides, PBMC were grown at fewer than 2.5 million per well. IL-2 medium was substituted for half the medium on days 3 and 7. J was trimmed by 5 bases and V by 7 bases; bases with no gene match: 6. The CDR3 covers 14 residues. CDR1 is SGHRS, CDR2 YFSETQ, per germline.

This receptor was identified in a human donor who received a COVID-19 vaccine. This chain links TRBV5-1 with TRBJ2-5, with 12 bases identical to TRBD2. Sequencing was performed on CD4+ T cells from PBMCs cultured with SARS-CoV-2 spike peptides, taken before COVID-19 vaccination. The CDR3: CASATSGGLETQYF. The CDR3 DNA reads TGCGCCAGCGCTACTAGCGGGGGGCTGGAGACCCAGTACTTC.